The source of this T cell receptor (beta chain) is a study of somatic mutations in cytotoxic T cells in rheumatoid arthritis. Broader study findings: For CD8+ T-cell clonality, rheumatoid arthritis patients and age-matched healthy controls did not differ significantly.

On this clone: Antigen: not known.

This CDR3 spans 15 amino acids. The V gene end was trimmed by 4 bases and the J gene end by 5 bases; junction bases not matched to a gene: 7. Germline CDR1 reads MGHRA; CDR2 reads YSYEKL. The table came from immunoSEQ multiplex PCR; TCRdb's copy has only in-frame clones and leaves some out. Here the sample spans around 20,000 clones, about 85% being singletons. The TCR was taken from a man aged 18 to 29 with rheumatoid arthritis. Sequenced sample: CD8+ T cells sorted from blood. The chain combines TRBV4-1 with TRBJ1-2; 10 bases match TRBD1. CDR3 sequence: CASSPWDRGLYGYTF. For the CDR3, the DNA is TGCGCCAGCAGCCCCTGGGACAGGGGATTATATGGCTACACCTTC.